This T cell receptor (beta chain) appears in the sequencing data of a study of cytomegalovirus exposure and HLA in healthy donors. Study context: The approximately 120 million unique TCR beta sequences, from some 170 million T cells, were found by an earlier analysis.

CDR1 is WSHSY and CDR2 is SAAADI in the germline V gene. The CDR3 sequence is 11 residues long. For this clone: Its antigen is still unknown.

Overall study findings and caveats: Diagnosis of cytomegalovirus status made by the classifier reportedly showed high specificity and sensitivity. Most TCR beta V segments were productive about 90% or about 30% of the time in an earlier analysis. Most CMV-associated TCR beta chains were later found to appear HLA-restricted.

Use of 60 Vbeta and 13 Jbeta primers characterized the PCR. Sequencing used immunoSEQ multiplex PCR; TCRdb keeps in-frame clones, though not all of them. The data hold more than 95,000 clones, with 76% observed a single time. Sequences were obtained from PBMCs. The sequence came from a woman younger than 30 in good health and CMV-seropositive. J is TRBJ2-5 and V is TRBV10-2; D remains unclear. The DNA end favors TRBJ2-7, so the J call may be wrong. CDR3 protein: CASSGSYEQYF. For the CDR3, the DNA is TGCGCCAGCAGTGGGTCCTACGAGCAGTACTTC.